Given below is one T cell receptor beta chain in context. Its antigen is not identified. The junction departs from germline at one end; a sequencing error may be responsible. Alongside a J-beta primer mix, a sample-barcoded 5' primer served in a second PCR lasting about 6 to 12 cycles. All samples yielded 2.5 million or more CDR3-containing paired-end reads. TCRdb independently ran MiXCR on the 5' RACE reads; one entry per CDR3 protein. The sample has roughly 720,000 distinct CDR3 sequences; 53% are singletons. The sample belongs to a study of blood T cells in healthy people across ages. For the study at large: For every two T cells, template switching captured about one barcoded beta molecule.

Samples had at least 6 million PBMCs isolated from them. CDR1 DFQATT and CDR2 SNEGSKA come from the germline V gene (reference sequence). CDR3 length: 15 residues. General study findings and limits: Roughly linear declines in TCR beta diversity per million T cells occurred with age.

The sample consisted of blood. J is TRBJ2-1 and V is TRBV20-1; TRBD2 is a possible D gene (6 bases). The sequence derives from a man older than 75 in good health. The CDR3 here is CSARVGGPSHNEQFF. In DNA form, the CDR3 reads TGCAGTGCTAGGGTCGGGGGACCCTCCCACAATGAGCAGTTCTTC.